The 17 T cell receptor beta chains in this list originate from one sample, sequenced in a study of cytotoxic CD8 clonotypes in ibrutinib-treated CLL. The table came from immunoSEQ multiplex PCR; TCRdb's copy has only in-frame clones and leaves some out. Of about 30,000 clones in the sample, 57% were seen once. Sequenced here: PBMCs, sampled before ibrutinib treatment. Receptor source: a human donor with chronic lymphocytic leukemia.

This chain connects TRBV2 to TRBJ1-2; D not resolved. There are 13 residues in the CDR3. CDR1 is SNHLY, CDR2 FYNNEI, per germline. V was pared by 5 bases and J by 1 base, with 8 bases between. CDR3 amino acids: CASSIGFNYGYTF. The CDR3, as DNA: TGTGCCAGCAGTATCGGTTTTAACTATGGCTACACCTTC.

The gene calls are TRBV5-1 and TRBJ2-5; D possibly corresponds to TRBD1 (5 bases). Germline V CDR1 and CDR2: SGHRS, YFSETQ. V lost 0 bases, J lost 1 base, and 7 bases lay in between. The CDR3 is 14 residues long. The CDR3 loop reads CASSLGQPQETQYF. CDR3 DNA sequence: TGCGCCAGCAGCTTGGGACAGCCCCAAGAGACCCAGTACTTC.

This clone was counted once. The chain couples TRBV4-3 to TRBJ2-7; D not resolved. Between the trimmed V and J ends, which lost 1 base and 4 bases, there was a span of 14 bases. Germline V CDR1 and CDR2: LGHNA, YSLEER. CDR3 length: 15 residues. CDR3 bases: TGCGCCAGCAGCCAAGTTGTAGACTCCATATACGAGCAGTACTTC. This sequence encodes CASSQVVDSIYEQYF.

The rearrangement uses TRBV6-1 and TRBJ1-2, with 10 positions matching TRBD1. The germline CDR1 and CDR2 sequences are MNHNS and SASEGT. J was trimmed by 7 bases and V by 1 base; bases with no gene match: 6. The length of the CDR3 is 15 residues. The CDR3 spells CASSEDLTGGVGYTF. CDR3 sequence (DNA): TGTGCCAGCAGTGAAGATTTGACAGGGGGCGTTGGCTACACCTTC.

The chain employs TRBV13 and TRBJ2-3; 7 positions agree with TRBD1. In germline, CDR1 is PRHDT, CDR2 FYEKMQ (reference sequence). The CDR3 is 15 residues long. After removal of 0 bases from V and 2 bases from J, the junction contained 2 bases not matched to a gene. The CDR3 region is CASSLGTGLTDTQYF. For the CDR3, the DNA is TGTGCCAGCAGCTTAGGGACAGGGCTCACAGATACGCAGTATTTT.

The CDR3, as DNA: TGCGCCAGCAGCTTGTCGGGGGTAGTGGAGTCAGGGGAGCTGTTTTTT. Translating gives CASSLSGVVESGELFF. The rearrangement joins TRBV5-1 to TRBJ2-2, with D tentatively TRBD2 (6 bases). The ends were cut back, 1 base at V and 8 bases at J, with 18 bases in the middle. In germline, CDR1 is SGHRS, CDR2 YFSETQ. The CDR3 has 16 residues.

About this clone: Within the sample, other DNA sequences also encode this same CDR3. This chain joins TRBV6-1 and TRBJ2-3; D is ambiguous. V dropped 6 bases and J dropped 0 bases, with 4 bases sitting between them. Looked up from germline, CDR1 is MNHNS and CDR2 is SASEGT. CDR3 length: 12 residues. The CDR3 coding sequence is TGTGCCAGCAGGGGCAGCACAGATACGCAGTATTTT. Translating it yields CASRGSTDTQYF.

This clone was picked up a small number of times. This rearrangement joins TRBV7-9 to TRBJ1-6; possible D gene TRBD1, 6 bases. V shed 3 bases and J shed 7 bases, with 10 bases lying between them. This CDR3 is built from 14 residues. Germline lookup yields CDR1 SEHNR and CDR2 FQNEAQ (reference sequence). The DNA for the CDR3 is TGTGCCAGCAGCTTTCAGGGGAGCAATTCACCCCTCCACTTT. Encoded protein: CASSFQGSNSPLHF. Complete variable domain (other parts from reference TRBV7-9 and TRBJ1-6): DTGVSQNPRHKITKRGQNVTFRCDPISEHNRLYWYRQTLGQGPEFLTYFQNEAQLEKSRLLSDRFSAERPKGSFSTLEIQRTEQGDSAMYLCASSFQGSNSPLHFGNGTRLTVT.

The chain is built from TRBV6-1 and TRBJ2-4; 7 bases align to TRBD2. The CDR3 extends over 16 amino acids. V lost 2 bases and J lost 2; bases outside the gene matches: 6. CDR1 is MNHNS and CDR2 is SASEGT in the germline V gene. CDR3 coding DNA: TGTGCCAGCAGTGAAACGGGGGGACTCTCCAAAAACATTCAGTACTTC. Its protein is CASSETGGLSKNIQYF.

The J gene is TRBJ2-5, the V gene TRBV6-6; 9 nucleotides line up with TRBD1. There are 16 residues in the CDR3. V gave up 5 bases and J gave up 5 bases; unmatched junction bases: 12. CDR1 and CDR2 (germline): MNHNY, SVGAGI (reference sequence). The CDR3, as DNA: TGTGCCAGCAGTAACCGGGACAGGGAAAGGGGGGAGACCCAGTACTTC. Translated, it gives CASSNRDRERGETQYF.

The rearrangement uses TRBV1 and TRBJ1-6; the table's D call, TRBD1, has no DNA check behind it. TRBV1 is flagged as a pseudogene. CDR3 size: 17 residues. The CDR3 DNA follows: TGCACCAGCAGTGGCAGGGGGCGATGGTCCTATAATTCACCCCTCCACTTT. It is translated as CTSSGRGRWSYNSPLHF.

This clone has only a few counts. CDR3 sequence (DNA): TGTGCCAGCAGTGAATATCAAGACGGGAGCTCCTATAATTCACCCCTCCACTTT. Amino acid sequence: CASSEYQDGSSYNSPLHF. This sequence joins TRBV25-1 and TRBJ1-6; D unresolved. Between the trimmed V and J ends, which lost 0 bases and 0 bases, there was a span of 12 bases. Germline V gene sequence: CDR1 MGHDK, CDR2 SYGVNS. CDR3 length: 18 amino acids.

This clone was detected a few times. V usage is TRBV7-8 and J usage is TRBJ2-1; TRBD2 matches at 7 bases. Germline loops: CDR1 SGHVS, CDR2 FQNEAQ. The CDR3 runs 13 residues. Trimming at V came to 6 bases and at J to 15 bases, leaving 14 bases not matched to a gene. CDR3 DNA: TGTGCCAGCAGGGAGACCCCTAGCGGTGGGGGGTTCTTC. Amino acid sequence: CASRETPSGGGFF.

A few counts support this clone. The chain joins TRBV11-2 to TRBJ2-7; D may be TRBD2 (6 bases). V dropped 1 base and J dropped 5 bases, with 18 bases sitting between them. The germline gives CDR1 SGHAT, CDR2 FQNNGV. The CDR3 covers 16 residues. The CDR3 region has the DNA TGTGCCAGCAGCTTAGCGTCGGGACTCGCGATGAACGAGCAGTACTTC. The encoded protein is CASSLASGLAMNEQYF.

The chain carries TRBV28 and TRBJ2-1; TRBD2 is a possible D gene (6 bases). V was trimmed by 10 bases and J by 9 bases, leaving 22 bases between them. Germline V CDR1 and CDR2: MDHEN, SYDVKM. The CDR3 sequence is 14 residues long. The CDR3 bases are TGTGCCATACGGGGCGGAGGGAAGTCTCGTGAGCAGTTCTTC. Its protein product is CAIRGGGKSREQFF. The variable domain in full, completed from reference TRBV28 and TRBJ2-1, reads DVKVTQSSRYLVKRTGEKVFLECVQDMDHENMFWYRQDPGLGLRLIYFSYDVKMKEKGDIPEGYSVSREKKERFSLILESASTNQTSMYLCAIRGGGKSREQFFGPGTRLTVL.

This clone was seen more than once but under ten times. A read error may produce the germline difference seen at one junction end. This chain joins TRBV2 and TRBJ2-7; TRBD1 or TRBD2 may be the D gene (5 bases each). Per the germline V gene, CDR1 is SNHLY and CDR2 is FYNNEI. This CDR3 comprises 15 residues. CDR3 loop: CASREGTSPTYEQYF. CDR3 DNA: TGTGCCAGCAGGGAAGGGACGTCGCCCACCTACGAGCAGTACTTC.

The CDR3 nucleotides are TGTGCCAGCAGCCCTGGGGCGGGAGGGTACGAGCAGTACTTC. It translates to CASSPGAGGYEQYF. The chain is built from TRBV7-9 and TRBJ2-7; 9 bases map to TRBD2. Germline-derived CDR1 and CDR2 are SEHNR and FQNEAQ (reference sequence). The CDR3 runs 14 residues. V was pared by 5 bases and J by 4 bases, with 6 bases of the junction left unmatched. The variable domain in full, completed from reference TRBV7-9 and TRBJ2-7, reads DTGVSQNPRHKITKRGQNVTFRCDPISEHNRLYWYRQTLGQGPEFLTYFQNEAQLEKSRLLSDRFSAERPKGSFSTLEIQRTEQGDSAMYLCASSPGAGGYEQYFGPGTRLTVT.